The 9 T cell receptor beta chains reported below all come from one sample, sequenced in a study of neurological immune-mediated disorders. TCRdb re-called the 5' RACE reads through MiXCR, storing one row per CDR3 protein. Here the sample spans 70,000 or so distinct CDR3 sequences, 3% to 4% being singletons. Sequencing was carried out using PBMCs. The receptors shown here come from a woman aged 50 to 60 with multiple sclerosis.

This clonotype was picked up many times. The gene calls are TRBV4-3 and TRBJ2-3; TRBD2 matches 13 bases. V gave up 3 bases and J gave up 4 bases; unmatched junction bases: 4. In germline, CDR1 is LGHNA, CDR2 YSLEER. The CDR3 runs 16 residues. The CDR3 spells CASSHRTSGGPDTQYF. For the CDR3, the DNA is TGCGCCAGCAGCCACCGGACTAGCGGGGGACCAGATACGCAGTATTTT.

In its sample, this clonotype was seen many times. The V gene is TRBV15, the J gene TRBJ1-1; TRBD1 might be the D (5 bases). Germline assignment: CDR1 LNHNV and CDR2 YYDKDF (reference sequence). The CDR3 loop spans 14 amino acids. V lost 8 bases and J 5 bases, leaving 18 bases between the germline ends. The CDR3 loop reads CATGSRGAGTEAFF. In DNA form, the CDR3 reads TGTGCCACCGGTTCGCGAGGGGCCGGAACTGAAGCTTTCTTT. Complete variable domain (other parts from reference TRBV15 and TRBJ1-1): DAMVIQNPRYQVTQFGKPVTLSCSQTLNHNVMYWYQQKSSQAPKLLFHYYDKDFNNEADTPDNFQSRRPNTSFCFLDIRSPGLGDTAMYLCATGSRGAGTEAFFGQGTRLTVV.

In its sample, this clonotype was seen many times. The chain links TRBV20-1 to TRBJ1-5; D unclear. Germline CDR1 is DFQATT and CDR2 is SNEGSKA (reference sequence). V shed 3 bases and J shed 5 bases, with 17 bases lying between them. This CDR3 has 15 residues. CDR3 nucleotide sequence: TGCAGTGCTAGGAGCCATCGCCGGTCTGATCAGCCCCAGCATTTT. Encoded protein: CSARSHRRSDQPQHF.

This clonotype has a count of ten or more. The chain employs TRBV20-1 and TRBJ1-1; D call uncertain. The CDR3 loop spans 14 amino acids. Germline assignment: CDR1 DFQATT and CDR2 SNEGSKA (reference sequence). V lost 2 bases and J lost 7, with 17 bases in between. The chain's CDR3 is CSARPLAHYGEAFF. CDR3 nucleotide sequence: TGCAGTGCTAGACCACTCGCTCACTATGGTGAAGCTTTCTTT.

This clonotype occurred many times. The rearrangement joins TRBV7-9 to TRBJ1-1; D might be TRBD1 (5 bases). The V and J ends lost 1 base and 0 bases respectively, with 9 bases between them. In germline, CDR1 is SEHNR, CDR2 FQNEAQ (reference sequence). The CDR3 is made up of 15 amino acids. The CDR3 nucleotides read TGTGCCAGCAGCTTAGGGGGACTCATGAACACTGAAGCTTTCTTT. Translation gives CASSLGGLMNTEAFF.

At least ten counts were recorded for this clonotype. The gene calls are TRBV12-3 or TRBV12-4 and TRBJ1-5, with D maybe TRBD1 (5 bases). V was cut by 3 bases and J by 6 bases, with 12 bases left in between. CDR3 size: 14 residues. The CDR3 loop reads CASSFSAGRQPQHF. The CDR3 DNA follows: TGTGCCAGCAGTTTCTCCGCAGGGCGTCAGCCCCAGCATTTT.

This clonotype came up many times. This chain links TRBV4-3 with TRBJ2-1; 8 bases match TRBD2. Germline V gene data show CDR1 as LGHNA and CDR2 as YSLEER. The junction had 12 bases not matched to a gene; V was cut back by 1 base and J by 7 bases. The CDR3 consists of 17 residues. Here the CDR3 reads CASSQGRTSGQRNEQFF. As DNA, the CDR3 is TGCGCCAGCAGCCAAGGTCGCACTAGCGGCCAGAGAAATGAGCAGTTCTTC.

The sample holds many counts of this clonotype. The V gene is TRBV6-5, the J gene TRBJ1-1; 7 nucleotides align to TRBD1. There are 15 residues in the CDR3. Per the germline V gene, CDR1 is MNHEY and CDR2 is SVGAGI. Unmatched junction bases numbered 8, after V lost 5 bases and J lost 2 bases. As DNA, the CDR3 is TGTGCCAGCAGTCTAGACAGGGAGGAAAACACTGAAGCTTTCTTT. Translation gives CASSLDREENTEAFF.

This clonotype was counted at least ten times. The rearrangement joins TRBV5-1 to TRBJ2-1; 10 nucleotides match TRBD2. The germline CDR1 and CDR2 sequences are SGHRS and YFSETQ. This CDR3 contains 15 residues. With V trimmed by 4 bases and J by 5 bases, 6 bases remained unmatched. CDR3 region: CASSRTSGQHNEQFF. For the CDR3, the DNA is TGCGCCAGCAGCCGGACTAGCGGCCAGCACAATGAGCAGTTCTTC.